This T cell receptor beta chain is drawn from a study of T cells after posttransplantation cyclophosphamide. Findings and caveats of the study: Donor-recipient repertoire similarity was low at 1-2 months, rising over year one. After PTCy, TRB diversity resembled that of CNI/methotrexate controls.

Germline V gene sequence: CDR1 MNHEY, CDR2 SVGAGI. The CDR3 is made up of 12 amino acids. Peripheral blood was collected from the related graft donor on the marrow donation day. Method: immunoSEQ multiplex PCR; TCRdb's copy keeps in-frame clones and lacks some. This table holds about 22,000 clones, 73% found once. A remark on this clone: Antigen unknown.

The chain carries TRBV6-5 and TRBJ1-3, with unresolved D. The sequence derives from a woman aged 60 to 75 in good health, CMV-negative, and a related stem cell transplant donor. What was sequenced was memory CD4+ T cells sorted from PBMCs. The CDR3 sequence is CAPGVSGNTIYF. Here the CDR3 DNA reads TGTGCGCCCGGGGTCTCTGGAAACACCATATATTTT.